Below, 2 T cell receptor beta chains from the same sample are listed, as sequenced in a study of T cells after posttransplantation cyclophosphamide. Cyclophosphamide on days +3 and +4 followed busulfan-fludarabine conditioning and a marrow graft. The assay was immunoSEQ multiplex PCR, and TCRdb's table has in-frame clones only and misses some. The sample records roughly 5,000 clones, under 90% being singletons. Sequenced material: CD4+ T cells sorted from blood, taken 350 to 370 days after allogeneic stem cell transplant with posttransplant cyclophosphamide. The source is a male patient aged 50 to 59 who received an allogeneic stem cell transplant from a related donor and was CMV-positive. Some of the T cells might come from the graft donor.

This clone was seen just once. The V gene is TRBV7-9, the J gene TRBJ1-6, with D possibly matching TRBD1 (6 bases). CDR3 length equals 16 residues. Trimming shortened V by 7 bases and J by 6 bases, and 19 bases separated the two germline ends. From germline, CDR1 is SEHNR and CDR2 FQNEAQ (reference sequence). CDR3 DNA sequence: TGTGCCAGCACCACTCTTCGGGCAGGGGTTAATTCACCCCTCCACTTT. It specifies CASTTLRAGVNSPLHF.

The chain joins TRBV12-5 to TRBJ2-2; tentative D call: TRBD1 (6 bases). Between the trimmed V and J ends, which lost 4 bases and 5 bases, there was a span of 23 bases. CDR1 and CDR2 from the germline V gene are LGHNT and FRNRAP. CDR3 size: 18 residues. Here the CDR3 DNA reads TGTGCTAGTGGTTCCCCCCCAAGCGACCCGCAGGGGACCGGGGAGCTGTTTTTT. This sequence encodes CASGSPPSDPQGTGELFF.